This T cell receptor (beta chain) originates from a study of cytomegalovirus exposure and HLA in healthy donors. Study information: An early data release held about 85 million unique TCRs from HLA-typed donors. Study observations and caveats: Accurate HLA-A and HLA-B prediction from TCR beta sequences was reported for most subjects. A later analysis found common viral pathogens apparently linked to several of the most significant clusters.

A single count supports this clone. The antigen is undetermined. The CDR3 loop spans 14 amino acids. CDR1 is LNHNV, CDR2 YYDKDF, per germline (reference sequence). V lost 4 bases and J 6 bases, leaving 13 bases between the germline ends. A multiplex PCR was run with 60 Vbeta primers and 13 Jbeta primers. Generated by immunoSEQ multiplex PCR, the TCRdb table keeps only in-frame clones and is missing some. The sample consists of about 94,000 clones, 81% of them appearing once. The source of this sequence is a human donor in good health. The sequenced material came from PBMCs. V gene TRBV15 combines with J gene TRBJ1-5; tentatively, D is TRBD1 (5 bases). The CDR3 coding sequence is TGTGCCACCAGCATGGGGCCGGGCAGTCAGCCCCAGCATTTT. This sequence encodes CATSMGPGSQPQHF.